In this sample, the clone carrying this T cell receptor beta chain turned up once. Its antigen is still unknown. The V end was cut by 5 bases, the J end by 8 bases, with 12 bases between. The CDR3 contains 12 residues. Germline CDR1 and CDR2: LNHNV and YYDKDF (reference sequence). This entry belongs to a study of CD8+ T cells in alopecia areata. Overall study findings and caveats: In patients, TCRs were shared less clearly than in mice, and HLA may possibly be involved. Lesional scalp, especially alopecia totalis/universalis, showed higher clonality than normal scalp.

In each case, RNA was isolated and then reverse transcribed into cDNA as the sequencing template. Measured with immunoSEQ multiplex PCR; TCRdb has only the in-frame clones, and not every one. The sample yields 100,000 to 150,000 clones, 49% seen once. The sequence was collected from a human donor with alopecia areata. Specimen: CD8+ T cells sorted from blood, collected at week 0. The V call is TRBV15, the J call TRBJ1-1; D is undetermined. The CDR3 loop reads CATSETTTEAFF. DNA for the CDR3: TGTGCCACCAGCGAGACGACAACCGAAGCTTTCTTT.